These 16 T cell receptor beta chains were sequenced from one sample in a study of T cells expressing NK-cell markers. TCRdb re-analyzed the 5' RACE reads; it lists each CDR3 protein once, without DNA. This sample's clone table lists about 430,000 distinct CDR3 sequences. What was sequenced was blood T cells: a sorted CD56 or NKG2C T cell subset, CD4+ or CD8+ T cells, or bulk PBMC T cells (not recorded which). The receptors here all came from a woman between 45 and 60 years old in good health.

The gene calls are TRBV6-5 and TRBJ1-2; the TCRdb D gene call, TRBD1, has no DNA to confirm it. Germline V lookup: CDR1 MNHEY, CDR2 SVGAGI. CDR3 length equals 16 residues. The CDR3 loop reads CASSYGGRDRVLGYTF.

This sequence joins TRBV10-3 and TRBJ2-1. Germline CDR1 reads ENHRY; CDR2 reads SYGVKD. CDR3 length: 13 amino acids. The CDR3 sequence: CAIRREGLNEQFF.

The genes are TRBV20-1 and TRBJ2-1; TCRdb's D call, TRBD1, is unchecked because there is no DNA. The CDR3 contains 12 residues. Germline V gene lookup returns CDR1 DFQATT and CDR2 SNEGSKA (reference sequence). The CDR3 reads CSARGSRGEQFF.

The chain combines TRBV12-3 or TRBV12-4 with TRBJ2-7; TCRdb's D call, TRBD1, is unchecked because there is no DNA. The CDR3 consists of 16 residues. CDR3 sequence: CASSLASGRKRYEQYF.

The CDR3 here is CASSEFTGLNEKLFF. The chain employs TRBV25-1 and TRBJ1-4; the TRBD1 assignment by TCRdb is unverifiable without DNA. CDR3 length: 15 amino acids. The germline gives CDR1 MGHDK, CDR2 SYGVNS. Complete variable domain (other parts from reference TRBV25-1 and TRBJ1-4): EADIYQTPRYLVIGTGKKITLECSQTMGHDKMYWYQQDPGMELHLIHYSYGVNSTEKGDLSSESTVSRIRTEHFPLTLESARPSHTSQYLCASSEFTGLNEKLFFGSGTQLSVL.

The CDR3 protein is CASSSTWTSGRQETQYF. This sequence joins TRBV5-1 and TRBJ2-5; TCRdb gives TRBD2 as the D gene, but with no DNA this cannot be confirmed. CDR1 and CDR2 (germline): SGHRS, YFSETQ. The CDR3 covers 17 residues.

This sequence joins TRBV6-1 and TRBJ1-1; TCRdb calls TRBD1, which cannot be checked without DNA. The CDR3 loop spans 14 amino acids. Per the germline V gene, CDR1 is MNHNS and CDR2 is SASEGT. CDR3 protein: CASRPTGTNTEAFF.

The rearrangement joins TRBV7-6 to TRBJ2-1; absent DNA, TCRdb's TRBD1 call cannot be checked. The CDR3 length is 17 residues. Germline loops: CDR1 SGHVS, CDR2 FNYEAQ. CDR3 sequence: CASSLTPRASAYNEQFF.

This chain connects TRBV4-1 to TRBJ2-1. This CDR3 spans 13 amino acids. CDR1 and CDR2 from the germline V gene are MGHRA and YSYEKL. The CDR3 is CASSRQRDNEQFF.

V is TRBV20-1 and J is TRBJ2-5; TCRdb's D gene call, TRBD2, goes unchecked for lack of DNA. This CDR3 comprises 17 residues. The V gene's germline CDR1 is DFQATT and CDR2 SNEGSKA (reference sequence). The CDR3 reads CSATHTTSGRAQETQYF.

This sequence joins TRBV4-1 and TRBJ2-2; checking the TCRdb D call of TRBD1 is not possible without DNA. The CDR3 covers 12 residues. Looked up from germline, CDR1 is MGHRA and CDR2 is YSYEKL. The CDR3 spells CASGPWAGELFF.

The gene calls are TRBV7-9 and TRBJ2-5; the D call of TRBD2 rests on TCRdb alone, since no DNA is present to check it. Germline loops: CDR1 SEHNR, CDR2 FQNEAQ (reference sequence). CDR3 length equals 17 residues. CDR3 amino acids: CASSLRASGRAQETQYF.

The chain employs TRBV6-5 and TRBJ1-5; the D call of TRBD1 rests on TCRdb alone, since no DNA is present to check it. From germline, CDR1 is MNHEY and CDR2 SVGAGI. The CDR3 consists of 15 residues. CDR3 in amino acids: CASSYEAGGDQPQHF.

The rearrangement links TRBV9 to TRBJ2-1; TCRdb's D call of TRBD2 is untestable without DNA. There are 13 residues in the CDR3. Germline CDR1 SGDLS, CDR2 YYNGEE. CDR3 sequence: CASSVTSGNEQFF. Filled out from reference TRBV9 and TRBJ2-1, the complete variable domain reads DSGVTQTPKHLITATGQRVTLRCSPRSGDLSVYWYQQSLDQGLQFLIQYYNGEERAKGNILERFSAQQFPDLHSELNLSSLELGDSALYFCASSVTSGNEQFFGPGTRLTVL.

The rearrangement links TRBV12-3 or TRBV12-4 to TRBJ2-5; the TRBD2 assignment by TCRdb is unverifiable without DNA. The CDR3 totals 16 residues. CDR3 amino acids: CASSSRQIAPQETQYF.

This chain joins TRBV30 and TRBJ1-2; no DNA is available, so the TRBD1 call from TCRdb remains unchecked. The CDR3 spans 15 residues. Germline CDR1 is GTSNPN and CDR2 is SVGIG (reference sequence). CDR3 protein: CAWNENRVGSYGYTF.